This TCR beta chain is from a study of cytomegalovirus exposure and HLA in healthy donors. For the study at large: The 90 to 150 validation repertoires used the same platform as the roughly 700 first-cohort repertoires (as reported by a later analysis).

Germline CDR1 SEHNR, CDR2 FQNEAQ (reference sequence). After removal of 3 bases from V and 1 base from J, the junction contained 2 bases not matched to a gene. The CDR3 spans 14 residues. Overall study results and limits: Cytomegalovirus association was listed for 150 or so TCR beta chains. Usually a TCR sequence was rare, but some public TCRs were found in many donors.

Generated by immunoSEQ multiplex PCR, the TCRdb table keeps only in-frame clones and is missing some. This repertoire shows 120,000 or so clones, 85% to 90% found once; its top ten account for about 1.9%. Comment on this clone: Its antigen is still unknown.

V is TRBV7-9 and J is TRBJ2-7; 8 bases match TRBD1. The receptor was derived from a woman aged 18-29 years in good health and CMV-seronegative. The sample was PBMCs. In DNA, the CDR3 is TGTGCCAGCAGCTTTCAGGGGGCGTCCTACGAGCAGTACTTC. Its translation: CASSFQGASYEQYF.